The entry that follows covers one TCR beta chain sequence. V gave up 2 bases and J gave up 4 bases, with 12 bases separating them. CDR1 and CDR2 from the germline V gene are SGHRS and YFSETQ. The CDR3 is 14 amino acids. These data originate in a study of blood T cell repertoires in COVID-19. The overall study: COVID-19 samples, acute and convalescent, were from the United States, Italy and Spain.

As handled by the study authors: Estimation of nucleated cell counts relied on the amplification of reference gene primers. Method: immunoSEQ multiplex PCR; TCRdb's copy keeps in-frame clones and lacks some. That table is the source of V, J and clone size, and D and trimming were worked out from the DNA. Of roughly 200,000 clones listed, about 90% are singletons. This clonotype was sampled from a man in his sixties with active or convalescent COVID-19. Source material: peripheral blood. The rearrangement joins TRBV5-1 to TRBJ1-2, with D possibly TRBD1 on 5 matching bases. DNA of the CDR3: TGCGCCAGCAGCTTAACAGGTGACACCTATGGCTACACCTTC. It specifies CASSLTGDTYGYTF.